This is a list of T cell receptor beta chains from one sample in a study of blood T cell repertoires in COVID-19. Generated by immunoSEQ multiplex PCR, the TCRdb table keeps only in-frame clones and is missing some. Of about 170,000 clones listed, almost 85% are singletons. Sequenced sample: peripheral blood. Source of these receptors: a man aged 35 to 55 who had recovered from COVID-19. Each CDR3 is given with its conserved first and last residue. A D gene is named only where the DNA matches it firmly. Expanded clones are given a class, and other clones once, few, many or no size at all.

d_call,clone_size,v_call,j_call,cdr3_nt,cdr3_aa
TRBD1,NA,TRBV23-1,TRBJ1-5,TGCGCCAGCAGTCAACCCCCGGGACAGGGTATCCATCAGCCCCAGCATTTT,CASSQPPGQGIHQPQHF
TRBD1,NA,TRBV6-2/TRBV6-3,TRBJ1-1,TGTGCCAGCACCCCCACAGGGGGCGTCCCTGAAGCTTTCTTT,CASTPTGGVPEAFF
NA,NA,TRBV5-1,TRBJ1-5,TGCGCCAGCAGGCCGGGCACGGGGAGCAATCAGCCCCAGCATTTT,CASRPGTGSNQPQHF
NA,NA,TRBV24-1,TRBJ2-5,TGTGCCACCAGTGATATCCTGGGAGGGGGTCAAGAGACCCAGTACTTC,CATSDILGGGQETQYF
TRBD1,NA,TRBV4-1,TRBJ1-4,TGCGCCAGCAGCCAGGGACAGTTCAATGAAAAACTGTTTTTT,CASSQGQFNEKLFF
NA,NA,TRBV11-2,TRBJ2-1,TGTGCCAGCAGCCCCACTAGCTACCCCTCTAGTGAGCAGTTCTTC,CASSPTSYPSSEQFF
NA,NA,TRBV2,TRBJ2-2,TGTGCCAGCAGTGATTCGGGAAGGACCACCACGGGGCTGTTTTTT,CASSDSGRTTTGLFF
NA,NA,TRBV5-6,TRBJ2-7,TGTGCCAGCAGCTTCCGGGACTTCTCCTACGAGCAGTACTTC,CASSFRDFSYEQYF
TRBD1,once,TRBV7-2,TRBJ1-2,TGTGCCAGCAGCTTAGAGTCCGGGACAGGGTATGGCTACACCTTC,CASSLESGTGYGYTF
TRBD2,NA,TRBV28,TRBJ2-7,TGTGCCAGCAGTTCCCCCGGGAGGTCCTACGAGCAGTACTTC,CASSSPGRSYEQYF
NA,once,TRBV6-2/TRBV6-3,TRBJ2-1,TGTGCCAGCAGTTACCTAGGTGGAGGCGAGCAGTTCTTC,CASSYLGGGEQFF
TRBD2,few,TRBV28,TRBJ2-6,TGTGCCAGCAGTCTAGCGGGAGAGGGTGGGGCCAACGTCCTGACTTTC,CASSLAGEGGANVLTF